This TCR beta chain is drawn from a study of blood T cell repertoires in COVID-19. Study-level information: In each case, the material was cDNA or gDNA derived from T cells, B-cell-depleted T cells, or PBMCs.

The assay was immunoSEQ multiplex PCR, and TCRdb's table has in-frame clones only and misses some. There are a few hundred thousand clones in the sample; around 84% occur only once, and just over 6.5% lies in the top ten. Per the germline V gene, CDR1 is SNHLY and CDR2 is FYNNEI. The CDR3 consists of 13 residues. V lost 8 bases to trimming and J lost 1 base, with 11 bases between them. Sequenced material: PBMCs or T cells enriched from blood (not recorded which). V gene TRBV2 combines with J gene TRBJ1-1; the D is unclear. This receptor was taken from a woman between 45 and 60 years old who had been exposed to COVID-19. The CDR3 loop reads CASQASWNTEAFF. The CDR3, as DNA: TGTGCCAGCCAAGCCTCTTGGAACACTGAAGCTTTCTTT. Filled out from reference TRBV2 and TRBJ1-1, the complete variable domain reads EPEVTQTPSHQVTQMGQEVILRCVPISNHLYFYWYRQILGQKVEFLVSFYNNEISEKSEIFDDQFSVERPDGSNFTLKIRSTKLEDSAMYFCASQASWNTEAFFGQGTRLTVV.